The 32 T cell receptor beta chains given below trace back to one sample, sequenced in a study of regulatory T cells in long-lasting Graves disease. In building TCR beta libraries, iRepertoire HTBI primers were used together with Arm-PCR of CDR3 regions. TCRdb ran MiXCR on the multiplex PCR reads and lists one entry per CDR3 protein. This sample yields around 510,000 distinct CDR3 sequences, of which around 21% are seen a single time; over 7.5% belongs to the top ten. Time point here: persistent/refractory GD, antithyroid drugs over 5 years with positive TRAb. The TCR library was prepared using RNA isolated from PBMCs. Sequenced here: peripheral blood mononuclear cells (PBMCs), sampled when the disease was refractory, from a patient treated with antithyroid drugs. These TCRs come from a female donor with Graves disease.

This clonotype has a count of ten or more. The chain joins TRBV7-8 to TRBJ2-5, with 7 bases identical to TRBD1. There are 15 residues in the CDR3. The V gene's germline CDR1 is SGHVS and CDR2 FQNEAQ. V was clipped by 6 bases and J by 5 bases; unmatched bases: 12. CDR3 DNA sequence: TGTGCCAGCAGTCCTCCGATAGGGGGCCGGGAGACCCAGTACTTC. Its protein is CASSPPIGGRETQYF.

This clonotype has just a few counts. The DNA of the CDR3 is TGCGCCAGCATAGGTCCGGACGGGGAGCTGTTTTTT. It codes for CASIGPDGELFF. The chain carries TRBV5-1 and TRBJ2-2; D remains unclear. Trimming removed 6 bases at V and 7 bases at J, with 10 bases between. Looked up from germline, CDR1 is SGHRS and CDR2 is YFSETQ. The CDR3 runs 12 residues.

This chain connects TRBV7-2 to TRBJ2-7, with D perhaps matching TRBD1 or TRBD2 (5 bases each). This CDR3 has 18 amino acids. Trimming shortened V by 5 bases and J by 3 bases, and 26 bases separated the two germline ends. Germline V gives CDR1 SGHTA, CDR2 FQGNSA. CDR3 sequence: CASSHARGERVRGYEQYF. CDR3 nucleotide sequence: TGTGCCAGCAGCCATGCGAGGGGTGAGAGAGTGCGTGGCTACGAGCAGTACTTC.

This clonotype was seen ten or more times. As DNA, the CDR3 is TGTGCCAGCAGTGCGGGCAGGGGGCACACCGGGGAGCTGTTTTTT. Its translation is CASSAGRGHTGELFF. The gene calls are TRBV2 and TRBJ2-2, with 8 bases aligning to TRBD1. V dropped 4 bases and J dropped 3; count of bases not matched to a gene: 4. The CDR3 contains 15 residues. The germline gives CDR1 SNHLY, CDR2 FYNNEI.

The chain links TRBV4-3 to TRBJ2-7; 7 nucleotides match TRBD2. The junction had 10 bases not matched to a gene; V was cut back by 1 base and J by 7 bases. This CDR3 is 15 amino acids long. Germline V CDR1 and CDR2: LGHNA, YSLEER. CDR3 residues: CASSQGLAVLGEQYF. In DNA form, the CDR3 reads TGCGCCAGCAGCCAAGGGCTAGCGGTCCTCGGTGAGCAGTACTTC.

J is TRBJ2-3 and V is TRBV24-1; 13 positions agree with TRBD2. V lost 4 bases to trimming and J lost 3 bases; unmatched junction nucleotides: 3. The CDR3 is 16 residues long. Germline loops: CDR1 KGHDR, CDR2 SFDVKD. CDR3 sequence reads: CATSEILAGGTDTQYF. CDR3 in DNA: TGTGCCACCAGTGAAATACTAGCGGGAGGGACAGATACGCAGTATTTT.

Details on this clonotype: The junction departs from the called germline gene at one end, perhaps through a read error. This chain links TRBV24-1 with TRBJ2-5, with a tentative D call TRBD1 (6 bases). Germline V gives CDR1 KGHDR, CDR2 SFDVKD. The CDR3 totals 13 residues. Here the CDR3 DNA reads TGTGCCATCAGTGTAGCAGGGGAAGAGACCCAGTACTTC. It specifies CAISVAGEETQYF.

V usage is TRBV6-1 and J usage is TRBJ2-7, with D perhaps given as TRBD1 or TRBD2 (5 bases each). The CDR3 has 12 amino acids. Germline-derived CDR1 and CDR2 are MNHNS and SASEGT. Trimming pared 5 bases from V and 6 bases from J, leaving 11 bases between. The CDR3 DNA reads TGTGCCAGCAGTATTCAGGGACCCGAGCAGTACTTC. Translation: CASSIQGPEQYF.

This clonotype was counted only a few times. The chain couples TRBV28 to TRBJ2-2; the match to TRBD1 covers 7 bases. Germline lookup yields CDR1 MDHEN and CDR2 SYDVKM. J gave up 6 bases and V 4 bases, and 5 bases lay outside the gene matches. CDR3 size: 14 residues. CDR3 residues: CASSYHRGAGELFF. In DNA form, the CDR3 reads TGTGCCAGCAGTTACCACAGGGGAGCCGGGGAGCTGTTTTTT.

The chain couples TRBV7-9 to TRBJ1-4, with 8 bases identical to TRBD1. Germline loops: CDR1 SEHNR, CDR2 FQNEAQ (reference sequence). This CDR3 contains 17 residues. Trimming cost V 4 bases and J 0 bases; bases outside gene matches: 7. The CDR3 nucleotides are TGTGCCAGCAGCTCAAACCGACAGGGGACAACTAATGAAAAACTGTTTTTT. Translated: CASSSNRQGTTNEKLFF.

This clonotype has ten or more counts. The rearrangement links TRBV28 to TRBJ2-5; D is unclear. There are 13 residues in the CDR3. Looked up from germline, CDR1 is MDHEN and CDR2 is SYDVKM. The V end was cut by 6 bases, the J end by 1 base, with 9 bases between. The DNA of the CDR3 is TGTGCCAGCAGCTTAGACTTCCAAGAGACCCAGTACTTC. As protein: CASSLDFQETQYF. The full variable domain, in which reference TRBV28 and TRBJ2-5 provide the parts outside the CDR3, is DVKVTQSSRYLVKRTGEKVFLECVQDMDHENMFWYRQDPGLGLRLIYFSYDVKMKEKGDIPEGYSVSREKKERFSLILESASTNQTSMYLCASSLDFQETQYFGPGTRLLVL.

This clonotype came up many times. The J gene is TRBJ2-2, the V gene TRBV28, with D possibly TRBD1 on 6 matching bases. Per germline, CDR1 MDHEN and CDR2 SYDVKM. This CDR3 spans 12 amino acids. Trimming removed 6 bases from V and 7 bases from J, with 9 bases in between. In DNA, the CDR3 is TGTGCCAGCAGCACAGGGAGCGGGGAGCTGTTTTTT. It is translated as CASSTGSGELFF.

The V call is TRBV5-1, the J call TRBJ1-1; no clear D. The V gene lost 7 bases and the J gene lost 1 base, with 11 bases spanning the gap. The CDR3 sequence is 13 residues long. The germline gives CDR1 SGHRS, CDR2 YFSETQ. CDR3 sequence: CASGQEQNTEAFF. CDR3 coding DNA: TGCGCCAGCGGCCAGGAACAGAACACTGAAGCTTTCTTT.

This clonotype was counted at least ten times. The chain combines TRBV11-2 with TRBJ1-1; D not certain. CDR1 is SGHAT, CDR2 FQNNGV, per germline. With 5 bases removed from V and 3 bases from J, the gap between germline ends came to 10 bases. This CDR3 has 13 amino acids. CDR3 region: CASSRAGYTEAFF. The CDR3 bases are TGTGCCAGCAGCCGGGCGGGGTACACTGAAGCTTTCTTT.

This clonotype appeared many times. The genes are TRBV6-5 and TRBJ1-2; D not resolved. The V gene lost 2 bases and the J gene lost 4 bases, with 8 bases spanning the gap. Germline CDR1 reads MNHEY; CDR2 reads SVGAGI. This CDR3 has 13 amino acids. The CDR3 loop is CASSYGDGYGYTF. The CDR3, as DNA: TGTGCCAGCAGTTACGGGGATGGCTATGGCTACACCTTC.

As DNA, the CDR3 is TGTGCCAGCAGTTTAGGGGGGTCCGGGCAGCCCCAGCATTTT. It is translated as CASSLGGSGQPQHF. V and J are TRBV27 and TRBJ1-5; D might be TRBD1 (5 bases). Per the germline V gene, CDR1 is MNHEY and CDR2 is SMNVEV (reference sequence). Trimming cost V 2 bases and J 7 bases, with 12 bases left between them. This CDR3 comprises 14 residues.

This clonotype was seen only a few times. The chain employs TRBV6-2 or TRBV6-3 and TRBJ2-7; D gene unclear. CDR3 length: 11 amino acids. Trimming cost V 10 bases and J 6 bases, with 13 bases left between them. Germline loops: CDR1 MNHEY, CDR2 SVGEGT. The DNA of the CDR3 is TGTGCCACCCCCCCGTCGGGCGAGCAGTACTTC. Protein sequence: CATPPSGEQYF.

This clonotype showed up just a few times. The chain uses TRBV6-1 and TRBJ1-6, with 7 nucleotides matching TRBD1. There are 14 residues in the CDR3. Germline V gives CDR1 MNHNS, CDR2 SASEGT. V lost 8 bases and J lost 5; bases outside the gene matches: 6. The CDR3 coding sequence is TGTGCCAGCTCTAGGGGACAGAATAATTCACCCCTCCACTTT. Its translation is CASSRGQNNSPLHF.

This clonotype was detected many times. This rearrangement joins TRBV20-1 to TRBJ1-1; 8 bases are shared with TRBD1. The CDR3 runs 15 residues. V dropped 4 bases and J dropped 4; count of bases not matched to a gene: 11. Germline-derived CDR1 and CDR2 are DFQATT and SNEGSKA (reference sequence). CDR3 DNA: TGCAGTGCTACACCTACCAGGGGGCATGGCACTGAAGCTTTCTTT. It encodes CSATPTRGHGTEAFF.

CDR3 nucleotides: TGTGCCAGCAGTTTACCAAGAGCGGGGGTCAAAGAGACCCAGTACTTC. Translated: CASSLPRAGVKETQYF. The genes are TRBV28 and TRBJ2-5, with 8 bases fitting TRBD2. CDR3 length equals 16 residues. Germline-derived CDR1 and CDR2 are MDHEN and SYDVKM. V trimming: 2 bases; J trimming: 3 bases; junction bases outside the gene matches: 8.

This clonotype turned up a few times. J is TRBJ1-1 and V is TRBV10-3; no reliable D call. From germline, CDR1 is ENHRY and CDR2 SYGVKD. With 0 bases removed from V and 0 bases from J, the gap between germline ends came to 17 bases. The CDR3 has 18 amino acids. The CDR3 DNA reads TGTGCCATCAGTGAGTCGCCAGGCTACAAATCCATGAACACTGAAGCTTTCTTT. The encoded protein is CAISESPGYKSMNTEAFF.

This clonotype was detected only a few times. CDR3 bases: TGTGCCAGCTCACCACACGTATCTGTAGGAGAGACCCAGTACTTC. This codes for CASSPHVSVGETQYF. The rearrangement joins TRBV18 to TRBJ2-5, with D unclear. V lost 1 base, J lost 4 bases, and 13 bases lay in between. There are 15 residues in the CDR3. Germline V gene sequence: CDR1 KGHSH, CDR2 LQKENI.

The table lists this clonotype with a count of one. Possible read error: a much larger clone is one base away. The chain is built from TRBV5-8 and TRBJ1-5; unclear D gene. The germline gives CDR1 SGHTS, CDR2 YDEGEE. This CDR3 is 14 amino acids long. Trimming cost V 1 base and J 7 bases, with 12 bases left between them. CDR3: CASSLSTMRQPQHF. CDR3 in DNA: TGTGCCAGCAGCTTGTCGACCATGCGACAGCCCCAGCATTTT.

This clonotype showed up many times. The chain carries TRBV27 and TRBJ2-7; D not resolved. CDR3 length: 16 residues. From germline, CDR1 is MNHEY and CDR2 SMNVEV (reference sequence). V lost 4 bases and J 5 bases, leaving 21 bases between the germline ends. Written as DNA, the CDR3 is TGTGCCAGCAGTTGGGTAGCCGTTAGTGTCCTCCACGAGCAGTACTTC. It translates to CASSWVAVSVLHEQYF.

There are many counts of this clonotype. The chain links TRBV7-2 to TRBJ2-1; tentative D call: TRBD2 (6 bases). Trimming cost V 5 bases and J 5 bases, with 19 bases left between them. The CDR3 is made up of 16 amino acids. CDR1 SGHTA and CDR2 FQGNSA come from the germline V gene. The CDR3: CASSPKGASADNEQFF. CDR3 DNA sequence: TGTGCCAGCAGCCCGAAAGGGGCTAGCGCTGACAATGAGCAGTTCTTC.

This chain joins TRBV6-2 or TRBV6-3 and TRBJ2-5; D gene uncertain. CDR1 MNHEY and CDR2 SVGEGT come from the germline V gene. V gave up 9 bases and J gave up 5 bases, with 7 bases separating them. This CDR3 has 10 amino acids. The CDR3 region is CASERETQYF. CDR3 coding DNA: TGTGCCAGTGAGAGGGAGACCCAGTACTTC.

The chain is built from TRBV7-6 and TRBJ1-1, with 7 bases identical to TRBD1. The trim removed 6 bases at V and 5 bases at J, leaving 6 bases unmatched. The CDR3 spans 13 residues. CDR1 is SGHVS, CDR2 FNYEAQ, per germline. The CDR3 here is CASSQTGRTEAFF. In DNA, the CDR3 is TGTGCCAGCAGTCAGACAGGGCGAACTGAAGCTTTCTTT. The full variable domain, rest sourced from reference TRBV7-6 and TRBJ1-1, is GAGVSQSPRYKVTKRGQDVALRCDPISGHVSLYWYRQALGQGPEFLTYFNYEAQQDKSGLPNDRFSAERPEGSISTLTIQRTEQRDSAMYRCASSQTGRTEAFFGQGTRLTVV.

The gene calls are TRBV7-6 and TRBJ2-5; a weak D match, TRBD2 (5 bases). Germline loops: CDR1 SGHVS, CDR2 FNYEAQ. The CDR3 is 15 residues long. The germline V and J ends were trimmed by 4 bases and 5 bases, with 17 bases remaining between them. Here the CDR3 reads CASSSVSTSKETQYF. Here the CDR3 DNA reads TGTGCCAGCAGCTCCGTATCTACTAGTAAGGAGACCCAGTACTTC.

In the case of this clonotype: It differs at one base from a far larger clone, so likely a read error. The chain employs TRBV11-2 and TRBJ2-7; 8 positions match TRBD2. The J call may be wrong; the DNA end is better matched by TRBJ2-5. Germline CDR1 SGHAT, CDR2 FQNNGV. CDR3 length: 15 residues. The CDR3 DNA follows: TGTGCCAGCAGACGGGGGGGAACGTGTCTTGAGACCCAGTACTTC. Translation: CASRRGGTCLETQYF.

This rearrangement joins TRBV20-1 to TRBJ2-2, with TRBD2 identical over 10 bases. Trimming cost V 5 bases and J 2 bases; bases outside gene matches: 11. The CDR3 runs to 17 residues. Germline loops: CDR1 DFQATT, CDR2 SNEGSKA (reference sequence). CDR3: CSAPGLIAGGNTGELFF. CDR3 DNA sequence: TGCAGTGCTCCCGGCCTTATAGCGGGAGGTAACACCGGGGAGCTGTTTTTT.

With respect to this clonotype: An end of the junction does not agree with germline; a read error may underlie this. J is TRBJ2-7 and V is TRBV27; the D gene is possibly TRBD2 (5 bases). This CDR3 contains 14 residues. The germline gives CDR1 MNHEY, CDR2 SMNVEV (reference sequence). The CDR3 nucleotides are TGTGCCAGGAGTCTCCACTCCCTCGAGGGCGAGCAGTGCTTC. The encoded protein is CARSLHSLEGEQCF.

This clonotype was observed a single time. With a much larger clone just one base away, this may be a read error. V is TRBV6-2 or TRBV6-3 and J is TRBJ1-2; D perhaps matches TRBD1 (5 bases). This CDR3 comprises 16 residues. The V and J ends lost 7 bases and 3 bases respectively, with 21 bases between them. The germline CDR1 and CDR2 sequences are MNHEY and SVGEGT. CDR3 in amino acids: CASIRQGRILDYGYTF. CDR3 nucleotides: TGTGCCAGCATTAGGCAGGGACGGATTCTTGACTATGGCTACACCTTC.